This passage covers 3 T cell receptor beta chains from one sample sequenced in a study of CD8 T cells in Susac syndrome. It was with random hexamers that about 0.45 to 1 ug RNA was reverse transcribed. TCRdb reprocessed the immunoSEQ multiplex PCR reads with MiXCR, giving one entry per CDR3 protein. This table holds about 100,000 distinct CDR3 sequences, 95% found once. Sequenced: CD8+ T cells from PBMCs. All receptors come from a human donor with Susac syndrome.

The chain uses TRBV6-5 and TRBJ2-7; unclear D gene. The length of the CDR3 is 11 residues. Germline CDR1 is MNHEY and CDR2 is SVGAGI. Trimming took 5 bases from V and 8 from J, leaving 10 bases between them. The CDR3 here is CASSAPGKQYF. CDR3 coding DNA: TGTGCCAGCAGTGCCCCGGGCAAGCAGTACTTC.

This sequence joins TRBV6-1 and TRBJ2-2; no definite D call. V was cut by 3 bases and J by 5 bases, with 7 bases left in between. The CDR3 covers 13 residues. Germline V lookup: CDR1 MNHNS, CDR2 SASEGT. CDR3 sequence (DNA): TGTGCCAGCAGTGATCAGGAGACCGGGGAGCTGTTTTTT. This encodes CASSDQETGELFF.

This chain links TRBV2 with TRBJ2-7; tentatively, D is TRBD1 or TRBD2 (5 bases each). Trimming left V 7 bases short and J 2 bases short, with 18 bases between. The CDR3 has 15 residues. Per the germline V gene, CDR1 is SNHLY and CDR2 is FYNNEI. The CDR3 DNA reads as TGTGCCAGCAAGATTTCAGGGACGGGGCCCTACGAGCAGTACTTC. Its protein product is CASKISGTGPYEQYF. Complete variable domain (other parts from reference TRBV2 and TRBJ2-7): EPEVTQTPSHQVTQMGQEVILRCVPISNHLYFYWYRQILGQKVEFLVSFYNNEISEKSEIFDDQFSVERPDGSNFTLKIRSTKLEDSAMYFCASKISGTGPYEQYFGPGTRLTVT.